These 23 T cell receptor beta chains came from one sample sequenced in a study of T cell responses to AZD1222 COVID-19 vaccine. Using immunoSEQ multiplex PCR, the repertoire was profiled, and TCRdb retains in-frame clones only, with some absent. Of some 190,000 clones listed, 88% are singletons. The material sequenced was peripheral blood, taken on day 0 of AZD1222 vaccination. These receptors all stem from an adult in good health.

The chain carries TRBV14 and TRBJ1-4, with D perhaps TRBD1 (5 bases). There are 17 residues in the CDR3. Between the trimmed V and J ends, which lost 0 bases and 7 bases, there was a span of 18 bases. Germline assignment: CDR1 SGHDN and CDR2 FVKESK. Written as DNA, the CDR3 is TGTGCCAGCAGCCAAGATTCGCGAGTTGGGACGGGTGAAAAACTGTTTTTT. Protein product: CASSQDSRVGTGEKLFF.

The chain joins TRBV2 to TRBJ2-7; D might be TRBD1 (5 bases). CDR3 size: 13 residues. Germline V CDR1 and CDR2: SNHLY, FYNNEI. The V end was cut by 5 bases, the J end by 4 bases, with 12 bases between. DNA of the CDR3: TGTGCCAGCAGTTCACCCGACAGATACGAGCAGTACTTC. This codes for CASSSPDRYEQYF.

CDR3 region: CASSYTYSNTEAFF. CDR3 coding DNA: TGTGCCAGCAGTTACACCTATTCGAACACTGAAGCTTTCTTT. The V call is TRBV6-2 or TRBV6-3, the J call TRBJ1-1; D not resolved. Germline V gene data show CDR1 as MNHEY and CDR2 as SVGEGT. Trimming removed 2 bases at V and 1 base at J, with 8 bases between. The CDR3 is 14 amino acids.

The genes are TRBV7-9 and TRBJ1-1, with 10 bases fitting TRBD1. V was pared by 5 bases and J by 6 bases, with 6 bases of the junction left unmatched. CDR1 SEHNR and CDR2 FQNEAQ come from the germline V gene (reference sequence). This CDR3 region has 14 residues. The CDR3 nucleotides read TGTGCCAGCAGCGGTGGACAGGGGGATCCTGAAGCTTTCTTT. Encoded protein: CASSGGQGDPEAFF.

This clone has only a few counts. The rearrangement links TRBV5-6 to TRBJ2-7; D remains ambiguous. The ends were cut back, 2 bases at V and 6 bases at J, with 9 bases in the middle. Germline-derived CDR1 and CDR2 are SGHDT and YYEEEE. This CDR3 contains 12 residues. CDR3 amino acids: CASSLQRGEQYF. The CDR3, as DNA: TGTGCCAGCAGCTTACAACGCGGCGAGCAGTACTTC.

Comments on this clone: Other nucleotide sequences in the sample specify the same CDR3. The chain couples TRBV5-4 to TRBJ1-5, with 9 bases lining up with TRBD1. From germline, CDR1 is SGHNT and CDR2 YYREEE (reference sequence). This CDR3 has 15 amino acids. V was pared by 4 bases and J by 3 bases, with 5 bases of the junction left unmatched. The CDR3 reads CASSPGTGPNQPQHF. In DNA, the CDR3 is TGTGCCAGCAGCCCGGGGACAGGGCCCAATCAGCCCCAGCATTTT. The whole variable domain, remainder taken from reference TRBV5-4 and TRBJ1-5, is ETGVTQSPTHLIKTRGQQVTLRCSSQSGHNTVSWYQQALGQGPQFIFQYYREEENGRGNFPPRFSGLQFPNYSSELNVNALELDDSALYLCASSPGTGPNQPQHFGDGTRLSIL.

This rearrangement joins TRBV6-5 to TRBJ1-2, with TRBD1 matching 7 bases. Trimming at V came to 6 bases and at J to 8 bases, leaving 3 bases not matched to a gene. The CDR3 runs 11 residues. Per the germline V gene, CDR1 is MNHEY and CDR2 is SVGAGI. CDR3 DNA sequence: TGTGCCAGCAGCTTAGGGGGCGGCTACACCTTC. This codes for CASSLGGGYTF.

This chain uses TRBV10-3 with TRBJ2-3, with D hard to call. Trimming left V 7 bases short and J 0 bases short, with 8 bases between. Germline assignment: CDR1 ENHRY and CDR2 SYGVKD. This CDR3 spans 13 amino acids. CDR3 amino acids: CAIIDISTDTQYF. In nucleotides, the CDR3 is TGTGCCATCATCGACATAAGCACAGATACGCAGTATTTT.

J is TRBJ2-1 and V is TRBV24-1, with D perhaps TRBD1 (7 bases). CDR1 is KGHDR and CDR2 is SFDVKD in the germline V gene. The CDR3 totals 14 residues. Trimming shortened V by 9 bases and J by 2 bases, and 13 bases separated the two germline ends. The CDR3 sequence is CATPGGTAYNEQFF. The CDR3 region has the DNA TGTGCCACCCCTGGGGGGACAGCCTACAATGAGCAGTTCTTC.

V gene TRBV6-2 or TRBV6-3 combines with J gene TRBJ1-2; perhaps TRBD1 as D (6 bases). This CDR3 region has 17 residues. The germline V gene has CDR1 MNHEY and CDR2 SVGEGT. V was pared by 2 bases and J by 8 bases, with 24 bases between. The CDR3 region is CASSYGKSRGAAYGYTF. For the CDR3, the DNA is TGTGCCAGCAGTTACGGGAAGAGTAGGGGGGCGGCCTACGGCTACACCTTC.

The chain combines TRBV6-5 with TRBJ2-1, with 10 nucleotides matching TRBD2. Germline CDR1 MNHEY, CDR2 SVGAGI. The CDR3 runs 15 residues. V was clipped by 5 bases and J by 8 bases; unmatched bases: 9. The CDR3 sequence: CASSLAGDPPHEQFF. For the CDR3, the DNA is TGTGCCAGCAGTCTAGCGGGGGACCCCCCCCATGAGCAGTTCTTC.

The rearrangement joins TRBV7-9 to TRBJ1-1, with D possibly TRBD1 on 5 matching bases. Germline CDR1 is SEHNR and CDR2 is FQNEAQ (reference sequence). The CDR3 extends over 15 amino acids. V was clipped by 5 bases and J by 7 bases, with 20 bases between them. CDR3 loop: CASSPGGTTMDEAFF. CDR3 sequence (DNA): TGTGCCAGCAGCCCAGGCGGGACTACCATGGATGAAGCTTTCTTT.

This chain joins TRBV4-1 and TRBJ1-2, with unresolved D. V gave up 0 bases and J gave up 4 bases, with 12 bases separating them. This CDR3 contains 15 residues. Germline V gene lookup returns CDR1 MGHRA and CDR2 YSYEKL. This CDR3 is CASSQDSDFAYGYTF. In nucleotides, the CDR3 is TGCGCCAGCAGCCAAGATTCGGACTTCGCCTATGGCTACACCTTC.

The chain combines TRBV19 with TRBJ1-2; D is unresolved. The length of the CDR3 is 12 residues. The germline V gene has CDR1 LNHDA and CDR2 SQIVND (reference sequence). V lost 3 bases and J 8 bases, leaving 10 bases between the germline ends. CDR3 bases: TGTGCCAGTAGTATCTTAGGCAGGGGCTACACCTTC. It is translated as CASSILGRGYTF.

The chain recombines TRBV6-4 with TRBJ2-1; no clear D gene. Trimming pared 0 bases from V and 6 bases from J, leaving 15 bases between. The CDR3 spans 16 residues. CDR1 MRHNA and CDR2 SNTAGT come from the germline V gene. The CDR3 nucleotides are TGTGCCAGCAGTGACTCCCATTGGGGTTCCGGCAATGAGCAGTTCTTC. As protein: CASSDSHWGSGNEQFF.

This clone has just a few counts. The genes are TRBV19 and TRBJ2-5; D uncertain. Trimming pared 6 bases from V and 5 bases from J, leaving 19 bases between. Germline V CDR1 and CDR2: LNHDA, SQIVND (reference sequence). The CDR3 totals 15 residues. The CDR3 region is CASSPTTGPGETQYF. In DNA form, the CDR3 reads TGTGCCAGTAGCCCTACGACCGGGCCGGGCGAGACCCAGTACTTC.

V gene TRBV4-1 combines with J gene TRBJ2-5; D gene uncertain. Germline-derived CDR1 and CDR2 are MGHRA and YSYEKL. The CDR3 consists of 16 residues. V shed 1 base and J shed 5 bases, with 17 bases lying between them. The CDR3 loop is CASSQVSILERETQYF. The CDR3 coding sequence is TGCGCCAGCAGCCAAGTTTCCATACTCGAACGCGAGACCCAGTACTTC.

This chain links TRBV3-1 (or the pseudogene TRBV3-2) with TRBJ1-2, with D possibly TRBD1 on 5 matching bases. The germline V gene encodes CDR1 LGHDT and CDR2 YNNKEL (reference sequence). V was pared by 2 bases and J by 4 bases, with 11 bases between. The CDR3 consists of 14 residues. Written as DNA, the CDR3 is TGTGCCAGCAGCCAAAGGGAGGGGAGCTATGGCTACACCTTC. Its translation: CASSQREGSYGYTF.

This clone was seen only a few times. The chain has TRBV2 and TRBJ1-4; D gene unclear. Trimming cost V 4 bases and J 8 bases, with 5 bases left between them. The CDR3 has 11 amino acids. Germline CDR1 and CDR2: SNHLY and FYNNEI. The CDR3 DNA follows: TGTGCCAGCAGTGGTCGCGAAAAACTGTTTTTT. The encoded protein is CASSGREKLFF.

This CDR3 is CASSQIGQGEKLFF. The CDR3 nucleotides are TGTGCCAGCAGCCAAATTGGCCAGGGCGAAAAACTGTTTTTT. V gene TRBV3-1 (or the pseudogene TRBV3-2) combines with J gene TRBJ1-4; D is perhaps TRBD1 (5 bases). The CDR3 loop spans 14 amino acids. The germline V gene encodes CDR1 LGHDT and CDR2 YNNKEL (reference sequence). The V gene lost 2 bases and the J gene lost 8 bases, with 12 bases spanning the gap.

The CDR3 is CASSNLISSANTGELFF. As DNA, the CDR3 is TGTGCCAGTAGTAACCTCATTTCAAGCGCCAACACCGGGGAGCTGTTTTTT. The rearrangement uses TRBV19 and TRBJ2-2; no firm D call. Trimming cost V 4 bases and J 2 bases, with 17 bases left between them. Germline V CDR1 and CDR2: LNHDA, SQIVND (reference sequence). This CDR3 region has 17 residues.

CDR3 coding DNA: TGTGCCAGCAGCTTGGTCCCAGGGGGCCCCTCTGGAAACACCATATATTTT. Encoded protein: CASSLVPGGPSGNTIYF. The chain links TRBV5-6 to TRBJ1-3; 8 bases match TRBD1. Per the germline V gene, CDR1 is SGHDT and CDR2 is YYEEEE. Trimming removed 0 bases from V and 0 bases from J; junction bases left unmatched: 5. The CDR3 is made up of 17 amino acids.

The chain recombines TRBV28 with TRBJ1-4; 10 bases line up with TRBD1. With 5 bases clipped from V and 6 bases from J, the junction kept 6 bases outside the gene matches. This CDR3 has 15 amino acids. Germline values: CDR1 MDHEN, CDR2 SYDVKM. CDR3 sequence (DNA): TGTGCCAGCAGTCACAGGACAGGGGGAGATGAAAAACTGTTTTTT. It specifies CASSHRTGGDEKLFF.